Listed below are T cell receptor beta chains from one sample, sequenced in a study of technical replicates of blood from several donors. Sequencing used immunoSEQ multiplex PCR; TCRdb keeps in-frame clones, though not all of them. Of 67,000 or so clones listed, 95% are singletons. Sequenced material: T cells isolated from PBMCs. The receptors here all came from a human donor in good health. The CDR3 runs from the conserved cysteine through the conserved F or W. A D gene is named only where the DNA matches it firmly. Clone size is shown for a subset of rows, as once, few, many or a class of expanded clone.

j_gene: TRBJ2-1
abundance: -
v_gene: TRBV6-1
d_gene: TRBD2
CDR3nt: TGTGCCAGCGTAGCGGGAGGGGGGCGGCAGTTCTTC
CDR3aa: CASVAGGGRQFF

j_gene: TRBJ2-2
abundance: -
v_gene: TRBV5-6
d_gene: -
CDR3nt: TGTGCCAGCAGTTTTACCGGGACTACCGGGGAGCTGTTTTTT
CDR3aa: CASSFTGTTGELFF

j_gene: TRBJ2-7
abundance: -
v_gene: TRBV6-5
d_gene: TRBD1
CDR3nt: TGTGCCAGCAGAAGGACAGGCTACGAGCAGTACTTC
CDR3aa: CASRRTGYEQYF

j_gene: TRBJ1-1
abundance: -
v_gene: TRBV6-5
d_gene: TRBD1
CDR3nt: TGTGCCAGCAGTTATTCAGGGGGGAACACTGAAGCTTTCTTT
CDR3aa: CASSYSGGNTEAFF

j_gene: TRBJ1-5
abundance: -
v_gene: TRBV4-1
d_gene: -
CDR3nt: TGCGCCAGCAGCCCAGGGTCACATAGCAATCAGCCCCAGCATTTT
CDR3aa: CASSPGSHSNQPQHF

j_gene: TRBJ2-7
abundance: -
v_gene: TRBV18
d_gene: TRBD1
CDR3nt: TGTGCCAGCTCACCCGGACAGGGGGCGCAGTCCTACGAGCAGTACTTC
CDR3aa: CASSPGQGAQSYEQYF

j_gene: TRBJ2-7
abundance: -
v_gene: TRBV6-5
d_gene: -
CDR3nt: TGTGCCAGCGGGGTCCCTCAGGGGAACTCCTACGAGCAGTACTTC
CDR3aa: CASGVPQGNSYEQYF

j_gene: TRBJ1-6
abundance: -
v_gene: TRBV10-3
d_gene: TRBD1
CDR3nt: TGTGCCATCAGTGACGGACAGGGATCGGGATTAGGACCCCTCCACTTT
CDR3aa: CAISDGQGSGLGPLHF

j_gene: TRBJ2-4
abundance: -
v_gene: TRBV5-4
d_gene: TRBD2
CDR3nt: TGTGCCAGCAGCACTAGCGGGAGGGCCGAAAACATTCAGTACTTC
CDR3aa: CASSTSGRAENIQYF

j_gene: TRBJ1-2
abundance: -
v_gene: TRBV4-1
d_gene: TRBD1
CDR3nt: TGCGCCAGCAGCCGAAGGCAGGGGGCGGTGGGCTATGGCTACACCTTC
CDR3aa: CASSRRQGAVGYGYTF

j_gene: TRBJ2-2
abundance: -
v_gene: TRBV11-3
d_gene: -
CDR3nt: TGTGCCAGCAGCCCCCTTAAGGGGTTTCGGAGCACCGGGGAGCTGTTTTTT
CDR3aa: CASSPLKGFRSTGELFF

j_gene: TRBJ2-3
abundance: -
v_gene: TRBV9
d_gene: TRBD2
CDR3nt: TGTGCCAGCAGCGTAGAAGCGGGAGCAGATACGCAGTATTTT
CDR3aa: CASSVEAGADTQYF

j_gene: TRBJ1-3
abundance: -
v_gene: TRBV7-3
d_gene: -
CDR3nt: TGTGCCAGCAGCTTAAATGCCGGTCACTCTGGAAACACCATATATTTT
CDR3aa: CASSLNAGHSGNTIYF

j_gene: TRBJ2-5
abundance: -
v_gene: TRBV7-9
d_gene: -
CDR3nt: TGTGCCAGCAGCTCCAACTTAGATTTTTTCCAAGAGACCCAGTACTTC
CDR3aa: CASSSNLDFFQETQYF

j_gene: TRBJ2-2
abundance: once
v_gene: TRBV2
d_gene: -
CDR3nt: TGTGCCAGCAGCACATGGGAGGCGATCGACACCGGGGAGCTGTTTTTT
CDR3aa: CASSTWEAIDTGELFF

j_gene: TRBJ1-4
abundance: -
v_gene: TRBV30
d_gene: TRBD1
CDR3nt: TGTGCCTGGGGGACAGGAACTAATGAAAAACTGTTTTTT
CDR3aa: CAWGTGTNEKLFF

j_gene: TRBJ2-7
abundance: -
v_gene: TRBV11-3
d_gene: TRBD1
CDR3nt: TGTGCCAGCAGCCTACCCTCCCCGACAGGGAGCTCCTACGAGCAGTACTTC
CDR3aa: CASSLPSPTGSSYEQYF

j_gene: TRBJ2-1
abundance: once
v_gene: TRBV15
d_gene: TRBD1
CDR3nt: TGTGCCACCAGCACAATAGACAGGGGCAATGAGCAGTTCTTC
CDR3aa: CATSTIDRGNEQFF

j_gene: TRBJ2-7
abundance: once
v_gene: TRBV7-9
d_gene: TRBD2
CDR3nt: TGTGCCAGCAGCCCGCTAGCGGGAAGCTCCTACGAGCAGTACTTC
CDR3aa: CASSPLAGSSYEQYF

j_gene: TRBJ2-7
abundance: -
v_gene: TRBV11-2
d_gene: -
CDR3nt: TGTGCCAGCAGCTCAAGCGCCTACGAGCAGTACTTC
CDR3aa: CASSSSAYEQYF

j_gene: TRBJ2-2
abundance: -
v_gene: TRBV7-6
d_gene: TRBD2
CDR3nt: TGTGCCAGCAGCTTGGAGGGACTAGCGGGACCGGGCACCGGGGAGCTGTTTTTT
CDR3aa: CASSLEGLAGPGTGELFF

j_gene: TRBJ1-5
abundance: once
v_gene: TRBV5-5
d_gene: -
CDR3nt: TGTGCCAGCAGCTTGTGGGACCGCGGGAAAGCGCAGCCCCAGCATTTT
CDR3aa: CASSLWDRGKAQPQHF

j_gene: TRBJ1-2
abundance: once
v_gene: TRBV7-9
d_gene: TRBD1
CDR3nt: TGTGCCAGCAGCCCCAGGGACAGTTATGGCTACACCTTC
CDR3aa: CASSPRDSYGYTF

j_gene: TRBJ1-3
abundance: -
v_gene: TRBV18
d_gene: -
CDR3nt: TGTGCCAGCTCACCCTTAGCGGGGTCCGGAAACACCATATATTTT
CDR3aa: CASSPLAGSGNTIYF

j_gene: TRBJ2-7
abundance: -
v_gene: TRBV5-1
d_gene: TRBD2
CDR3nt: TGCGCCAGCAGCTTGGGACTAGCGGGGGCACCTTCCTACGAGCAGTACTTC
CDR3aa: CASSLGLAGAPSYEQYF

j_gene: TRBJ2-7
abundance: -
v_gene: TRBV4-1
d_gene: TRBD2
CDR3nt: TGCGCCAGCTCCCAGGGCGGGAGGCCCTACGAGCAGTACTTC
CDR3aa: CASSQGGRPYEQYF

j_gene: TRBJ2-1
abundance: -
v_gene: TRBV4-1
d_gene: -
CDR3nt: TGCGCCAGCAGCCAAGACAGGGTTGGACATGAGCAGTTCTTC
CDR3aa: CASSQDRVGHEQFF

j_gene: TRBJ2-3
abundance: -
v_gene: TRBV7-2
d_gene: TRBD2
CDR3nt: TGTGCCAGCAGCATAGCGGGAGGGTTCCCAGATACGCAGTATTTT
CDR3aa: CASSIAGGFPDTQYF

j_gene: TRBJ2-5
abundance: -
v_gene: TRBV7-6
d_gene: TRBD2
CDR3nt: TGTGCCGGAGCGGGGTCCGCGGGGACCCAGTACTTC
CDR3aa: CAGAGSAGTQYF

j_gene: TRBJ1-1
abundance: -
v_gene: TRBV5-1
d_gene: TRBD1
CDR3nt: TGCGCCAGCAGCTGGTCGACAGGGAGGTCGGTCACTGAAGCTTTCTTT
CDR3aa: CASSWSTGRSVTEAFF

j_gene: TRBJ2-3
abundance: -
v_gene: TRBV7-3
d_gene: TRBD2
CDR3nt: TGTGCCAGCAGCTCTACGGGCGGCGGGGGGACAACAGATACGCAGTATTTT
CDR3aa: CASSSTGGGGTTDTQYF

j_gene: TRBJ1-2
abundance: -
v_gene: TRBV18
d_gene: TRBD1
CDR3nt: TGTGCCAGCTCACCACAGGACAGGGACTATGGCTACACCTTC
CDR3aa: CASSPQDRDYGYTF

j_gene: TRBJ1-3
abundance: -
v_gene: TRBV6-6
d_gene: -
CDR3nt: TGTGCCAGCAGTTACTCCCATCAGGGGGGAAACACCATATATTTT
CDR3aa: CASSYSHQGGNTIYF